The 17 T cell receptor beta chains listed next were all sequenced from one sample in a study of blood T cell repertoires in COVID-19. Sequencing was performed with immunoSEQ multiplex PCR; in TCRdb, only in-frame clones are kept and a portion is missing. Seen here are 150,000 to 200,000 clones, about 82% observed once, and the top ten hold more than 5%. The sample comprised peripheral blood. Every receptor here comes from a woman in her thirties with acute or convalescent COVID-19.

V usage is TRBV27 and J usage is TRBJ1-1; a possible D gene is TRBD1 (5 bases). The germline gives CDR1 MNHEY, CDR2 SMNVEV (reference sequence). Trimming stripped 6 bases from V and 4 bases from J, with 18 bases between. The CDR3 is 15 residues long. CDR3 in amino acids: CASSIKMRGRTEAFF. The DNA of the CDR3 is TGTGCCAGCAGCATAAAAATGCGGGGACGCACTGAAGCTTTCTTT.

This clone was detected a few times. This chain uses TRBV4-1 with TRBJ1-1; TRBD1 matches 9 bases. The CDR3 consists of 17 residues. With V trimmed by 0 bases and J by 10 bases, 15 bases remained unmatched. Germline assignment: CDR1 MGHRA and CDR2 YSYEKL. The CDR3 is CASSQDTRMGQGKGAFF. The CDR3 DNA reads TGCGCCAGCAGCCAAGATACTAGAATGGGACAGGGAAAAGGAGCTTTCTTT.

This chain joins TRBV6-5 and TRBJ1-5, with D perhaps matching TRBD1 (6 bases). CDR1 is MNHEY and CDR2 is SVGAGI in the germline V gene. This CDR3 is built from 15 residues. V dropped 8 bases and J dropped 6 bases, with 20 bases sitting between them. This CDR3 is CASLLGRGGGQPQHF. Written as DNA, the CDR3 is TGTGCCAGCCTCCTCGGGAGGGGGGGCGGTCAGCCCCAGCATTTT.

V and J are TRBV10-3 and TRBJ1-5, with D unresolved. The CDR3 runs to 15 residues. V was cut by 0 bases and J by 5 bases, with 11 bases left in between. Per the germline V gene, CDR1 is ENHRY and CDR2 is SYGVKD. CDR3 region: CAISESRGSDQPQHF. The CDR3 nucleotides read TGTGCCATCAGTGAGTCTAGAGGAAGTGATCAGCCCCAGCATTTT.

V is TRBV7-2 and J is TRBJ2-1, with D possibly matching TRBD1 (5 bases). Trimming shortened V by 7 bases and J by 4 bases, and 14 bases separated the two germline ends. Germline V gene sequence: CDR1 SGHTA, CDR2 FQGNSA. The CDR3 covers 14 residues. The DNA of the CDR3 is TGTGCCAGCAACTCCGACAGTAGTTACAATGAGCAGTTCTTC. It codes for CASNSDSSYNEQFF.

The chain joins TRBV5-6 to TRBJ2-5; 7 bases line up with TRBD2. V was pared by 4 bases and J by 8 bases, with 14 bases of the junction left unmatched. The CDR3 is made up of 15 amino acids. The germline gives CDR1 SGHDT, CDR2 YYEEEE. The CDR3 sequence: CASSAEAREGSTQYF. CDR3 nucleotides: TGTGCCAGCAGCGCAGAGGCTAGGGAGGGCTCTACCCAGTACTTC.

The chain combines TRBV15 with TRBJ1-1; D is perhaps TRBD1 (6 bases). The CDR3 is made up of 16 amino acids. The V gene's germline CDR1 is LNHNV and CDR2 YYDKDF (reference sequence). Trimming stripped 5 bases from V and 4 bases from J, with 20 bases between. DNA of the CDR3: TGTGCCACCAGCGTAGGGACATCCCTCGTCCTCACTGAAGCTTTCTTT. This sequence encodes CATSVGTSLVLTEAFF.

In DNA form, the CDR3 reads TGTGCCAGCAGCAGGGGTGCCATATATTTT. Residues: CASSRGAIYF. The V gene is TRBV12-3 or TRBV12-4, the J gene TRBJ1-3; the D gene is possibly TRBD1 (6 bases). V shed 6 bases and J shed 11 bases, with 8 bases lying between them. The CDR3 runs 10 residues.

Written as DNA, the CDR3 is TGTGCCAGCAGTGAGAAGACACCTAACTATGGCTACACCTTC. Its protein product is CASSEKTPNYGYTF. The chain couples TRBV6-1 to TRBJ1-2; D is ambiguous. The CDR3 is made up of 14 amino acids. CDR1 MNHNS and CDR2 SASEGT come from the germline V gene. With 3 bases removed from V and 0 bases from J, the gap between germline ends came to 8 bases.

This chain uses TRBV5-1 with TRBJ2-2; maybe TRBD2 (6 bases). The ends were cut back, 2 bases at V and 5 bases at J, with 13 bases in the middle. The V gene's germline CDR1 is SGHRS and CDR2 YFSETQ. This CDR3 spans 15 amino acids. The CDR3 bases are TGCGCCAGCAGCTTCATAGCGGAGCCAACCGGGGAGCTGTTTTTT. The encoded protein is CASSFIAEPTGELFF. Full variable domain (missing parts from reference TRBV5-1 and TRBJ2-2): KAGVTQTPRYLIKTRGQQVTLSCSPISGHRSVSWYQQTPGQGLQFLFEYFSETQRNKGNFPGRFSGRQFSNSRSEMNVSTLELGDSALYLCASSFIAEPTGELFFGEGSRLTVL.

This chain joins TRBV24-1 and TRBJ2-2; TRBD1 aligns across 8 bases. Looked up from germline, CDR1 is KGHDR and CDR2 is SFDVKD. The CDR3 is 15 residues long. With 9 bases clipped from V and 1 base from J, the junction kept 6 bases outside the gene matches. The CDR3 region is CATGPGTGNTGELFF. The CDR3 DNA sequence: TGTGCCACCGGACCCGGGACAGGGAACACCGGGGAGCTGTTTTTT.

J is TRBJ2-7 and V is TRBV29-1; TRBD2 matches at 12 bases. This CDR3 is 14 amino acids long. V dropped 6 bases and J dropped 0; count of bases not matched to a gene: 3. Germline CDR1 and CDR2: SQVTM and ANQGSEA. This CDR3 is CSVLTSGSSYEQYF. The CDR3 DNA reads TGCAGCGTCCTGACTAGCGGGAGCTCCTACGAGCAGTACTTC.

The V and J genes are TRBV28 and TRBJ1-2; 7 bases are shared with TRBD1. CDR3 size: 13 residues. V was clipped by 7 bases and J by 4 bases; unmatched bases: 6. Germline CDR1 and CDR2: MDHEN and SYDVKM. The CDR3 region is CASMVGTAYGYTF. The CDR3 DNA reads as TGTGCCAGCATGGTCGGGACAGCCTATGGCTACACCTTC.

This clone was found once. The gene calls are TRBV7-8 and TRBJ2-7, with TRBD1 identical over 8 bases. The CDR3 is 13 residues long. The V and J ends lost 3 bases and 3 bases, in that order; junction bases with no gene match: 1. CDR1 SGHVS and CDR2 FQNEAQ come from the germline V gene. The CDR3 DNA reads TGTGCCAGCAGCTTTACAGGGGGCTACGAGCAGTACTTC. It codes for CASSFTGGYEQYF.

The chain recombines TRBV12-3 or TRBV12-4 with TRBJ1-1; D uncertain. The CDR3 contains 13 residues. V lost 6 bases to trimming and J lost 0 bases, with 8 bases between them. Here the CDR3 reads CASSTTVNTEAFF. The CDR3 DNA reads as TGTGCCAGCAGCACTACCGTGAACACTGAAGCTTTCTTT.

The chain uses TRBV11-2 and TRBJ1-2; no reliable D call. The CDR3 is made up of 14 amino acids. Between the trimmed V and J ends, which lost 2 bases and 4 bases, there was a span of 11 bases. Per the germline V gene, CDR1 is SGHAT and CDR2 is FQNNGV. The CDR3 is CASSLSGILYGYTF. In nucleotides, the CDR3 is TGTGCCAGCAGCTTATCGGGAATTCTCTATGGCTACACCTTC. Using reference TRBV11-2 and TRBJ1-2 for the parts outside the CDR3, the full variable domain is EAGVAQSPRYKIIEKRQSVAFWCNPISGHATLYWYQQILGQGPKLLIQFQNNGVVDDSQLPKDRFSAERLKGVDSTLKIQPAKLEDSAVYLCASSLSGILYGYTFGSGTRLTVV.

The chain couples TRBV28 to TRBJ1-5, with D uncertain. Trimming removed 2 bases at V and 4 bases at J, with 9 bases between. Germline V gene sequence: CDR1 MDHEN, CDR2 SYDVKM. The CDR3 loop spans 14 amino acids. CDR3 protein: CASSLSSRNQPQHF. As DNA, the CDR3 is TGTGCCAGCAGTTTAAGTAGTCGGAATCAGCCCCAGCATTTT.